The rows below give T cell receptor beta chains drawn from one sample of a study of response to subunit inactivated influenza vaccine. Each CDR3 protein is one row after TCRdb ran MiXCR on the RT-PCR reads. In the table there are 800,000 to 1,000,000 distinct CDR3 sequences, 21% of which are singletons. Sequencing used PBMCs from blood, obtained around 5 days after vaccination. The origin of the receptors is a man aged 45-65 years who received an inactivated influenza vaccine. CDR3s include the opening cysteine and the closing phenylalanine or tryptophan.

j_gene | v_gene | CDR3aa
TRBJ1-4 | TRBV10-3 | CAIRDGRESEKLFF
TRBJ1-1 | TRBV6-1 | CASSPSDRGLTEAFF
TRBJ2-3 | TRBV28 | CASSSLSSSDTQYF
TRBJ2-2 | TRBV6-5 | CASSYSYRDFGKLFF
TRBJ1-1 | TRBV5-1 | CASSQDRGPAFF
TRBJ2-7 | TRBV27 | CASSSKLAVNSYEQYF
TRBJ2-1 | TRBV5-5 | CASSLWTGFYNEQFF
TRBJ2-1 | TRBV20-1 | CSAQPLSSSYNEQFF
TRBJ2-1 | TRBV24-1 | CATSDLGQGRGNEQFF
TRBJ1-1 | TRBV5-1 | CASSFGSPNTEAFF
TRBJ2-3 | TRBV12-3/TRBV12-4 | CASGIVGVGQYF
TRBJ1-2 | TRBV12-3/TRBV12-4 | CASSLARLSTF
TRBJ2-2 | TRBV12-3/TRBV12-4 | CASSLVQDTGELFF
TRBJ1-2 | TRBV29-1 | CSVEDLPLKQTF
TRBJ2-1 | TRBV6-2/TRBV6-3 | CATGTSLGNEQFF
TRBJ2-7 | TRBV4-3 | CASSQVQGTNEQYF
TRBJ1-4 | TRBV28 | CASSAPGQGGKLFF
TRBJ2-7 | TRBV10-3 | CAISAGQGTYEQYF
TRBJ1-4 | TRBV29-1 | CSVGKGAGEKLFF
TRBJ1-4 | TRBV7-9 | CASSSTAATNEKLFF
TRBJ2-2 | TRBV10-3 | CAISSGLLRTGQDLNTGELFF
TRBJ2-3 | TRBV10-2 | CASSDGRTGRMGTQYF
TRBJ2-5 | TRBV20-1 | CSAKGGETQYF
TRBJ2-4 | TRBV15 | CATSKGPGTSQNIQYF
TRBJ2-5 | TRBV20-1 | CSALREWETQYF
TRBJ2-2 | TRBV7-9 | CASSLATKLASGELFF
TRBJ2-7 | TRBV7-9 | CASSLVTSGKNYEQYF
TRBJ2-1 | TRBV18 | CASSPMRGNEQFF
TRBJ2-1 | TRBV20-1 | CSVSKEAGYNEQFF
TRBJ1-5 | TRBV12-3/TRBV12-4 | CASSFEGFDNQPQHF
TRBJ2-3 | TRBV12-3/TRBV12-4 | CASSPRTSGGITDTQYF
TRBJ1-4 | TRBV6-1 | CASSEAGTENEKLFF
TRBJ2-3 | TRBV7-2 | CASSLRGTSTDTQYF
TRBJ1-5 | TRBV12-3/TRBV12-4 | CASSFAGFDQPQHF
TRBJ2-7 | TRBV6-2/TRBV6-3 | CASSLSLAASYEQYF
TRBJ2-5 | TRBV7-9 | CASSYVLGETQYF
TRBJ2-3 | TRBV5-1 | CASSSGDPSTDTQYF
TRBJ2-1 | TRBV12-3/TRBV12-4 | CASSDKQGTEQFF
TRBJ2-1 | TRBV5-1 | CASSLATGYSSYNEQFF
TRBJ2-1 | TRBV12-3/TRBV12-4 | CASSITGGRYEQFF
TRBJ2-7 | TRBV5-1 | CASRPRRDSYEQYF
TRBJ1-5 | TRBV12-3/TRBV12-4 | CASSLGREGQPQHF
TRBJ2-5 | TRBV5-1 | CASSQPEASQETQYF
TRBJ2-5 | TRBV12-3/TRBV12-4 | CASSLGVKETQYF
TRBJ1-2 | TRBV7-2 | CASSRWTGENYGYTF
TRBJ2-5 | TRBV20-1 | CSARPTGGASETQYF
TRBJ2-5 | TRBV24-1 | CATSDYFQETQYF
TRBJ2-5 | TRBV28 | CASSSLLGLAGAQETQYF
TRBJ2-1 | TRBV20-1 | CSARDTGRQTIPSSYNEQFF